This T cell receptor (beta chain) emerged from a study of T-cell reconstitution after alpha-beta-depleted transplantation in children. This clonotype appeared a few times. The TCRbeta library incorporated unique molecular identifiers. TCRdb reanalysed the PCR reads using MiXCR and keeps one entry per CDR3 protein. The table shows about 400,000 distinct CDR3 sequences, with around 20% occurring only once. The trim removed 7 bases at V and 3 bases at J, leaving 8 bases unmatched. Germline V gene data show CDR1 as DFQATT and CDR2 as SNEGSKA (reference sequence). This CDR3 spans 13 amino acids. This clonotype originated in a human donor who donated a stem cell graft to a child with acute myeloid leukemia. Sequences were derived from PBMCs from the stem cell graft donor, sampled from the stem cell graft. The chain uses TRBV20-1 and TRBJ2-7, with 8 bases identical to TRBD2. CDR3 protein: CSVTGGAFYEQYF. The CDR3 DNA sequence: TGCAGTGTTACGGGAGGGGCCTTCTACGAGCAGTACTTC.